The rows below give T cell receptor beta chains drawn from one sample of a study of radiation and T cells in renal cell carcinoma. The assay was immunoSEQ multiplex PCR, and TCRdb's table has in-frame clones only and misses some. The data hold around 75,000 clones, with 82% observed a single time. The material was blood, obtained from a patient whose treatment included radiotherapy and nephrectomy. The source is a man in his sixties with renal cell carcinoma. Each CDR3 is given with its conserved first and last residue. The D gene is left open where the match is weak. A row's size may be missing; if present it is once, few, many or a size class.

J | D | size | length | V | DNA | CDR3
TRBJ2-3 | TRBD2 | NA | 15 | TRBV6-1 | TGTGCCAGCAGTAGAGCGGGAGGCTCCACAGATACGCAGTATTTT | CASSRAGGSTDTQYF
TRBJ2-1 | TRBD1 | NA | 14 | TRBV10-1 | TGCGCCAGCTCCTTGGGACAGGGGTACAATGAGCAGTTCTTC | CASSLGQGYNEQFF
TRBJ2-2 | NA | few | 13 | TRBV6-6 | TGTGCCAGCAGTTTGCGGGAAGGCGGGGAGCTGTTTTTT | CASSLREGGELFF
TRBJ2-5 | TRBD2 | NA | 17 | TRBV5-1 | TGCGCCAGCAGCCAGGGACTAGCGGGAGGGGTTGAAGAGACCCAGTACTTC | CASSQGLAGGVEETQYF
TRBJ1-2 | NA | once | 12 | TRBV18 | TGTGCCAGCTCATCCCTAAGCTATGGCTACACCTTC | CASSSLSYGYTF
TRBJ2-7 | TRBD1 | NA | 15 | TRBV5-1 | TGCGCCAGCAGCTTGGCGGACAGGTCATCCTACGAGCAGTACTTC | CASSLADRSSYEQYF
TRBJ2-1 | TRBD2 | once | 17 | TRBV5-4 | TGTGCCAGCAGCTTGGCCCCCACTAGCGGGGCAGGCAATGAGCAGTTCTTC | CASSLAPTSGAGNEQFF
TRBJ2-1 | NA | NA | 13 | TRBV18 | TGTGCCAGCTCACCAAAGAGGGAGAATGAGCAGTTCTTC | CASSPKRENEQFF
TRBJ1-5 | TRBD1 | few | 15 | TRBV2 | TGTGCCAGCAGGGGGGACAGCTATGGGAATCAGCCCCAGCATTTT | CASRGDSYGNQPQHF
TRBJ2-3 | TRBD2 | NA | 16 | TRBV5-1 | TGCGCCAGCAGCTTGGAAGCGGGACTAGCCGGAGATACGCAGTATTTT | CASSLEAGLAGDTQYF
TRBJ2-3 | TRBD2 | NA | 15 | TRBV7-7 | TGTGCCAGCAGCCCGGGACTAGCGGACACAGATACGCAGTATTTT | CASSPGLADTDTQYF
TRBJ2-3 | TRBD2 | NA | 16 | TRBV18 | TGTGCCAGCTCACCAGTACTAGCGGAGTCCACAGATACGCAGTATTTT | CASSPVLAESTDTQYF
TRBJ2-1 | TRBD2 | NA | 16 | TRBV7-9 | TGTGCCAGCAGCTTAGCCCGGGGGGGGGCTAGCGATGAGCAGTTCTTC | CASSLARGGASDEQFF
TRBJ2-3 | NA | NA | 14 | TRBV29-1 | TGCAGCGGGGGGTTGGGGATCGGCACAGATACGCAGTATTTT | CSGGLGIGTDTQYF
TRBJ2-1 | NA | NA | 14 | TRBV27 | TGTGCCAGCAGTGTCCGTCCCTCCTACAATGAGCAGTTCTTC | CASSVRPSYNEQFF
TRBJ2-1 | NA | NA | 14 | TRBV5-4 | TGTGCCAGCAGCCAGGGACACTCCTACAATGAGCAGTTCTTC | CASSQGHSYNEQFF
TRBJ2-3 | TRBD2 | NA | 16 | TRBV6-6 | TGTGCCAGCAGTCGACTCGCGGGAGTTGGCACAGATACGCAGTATTTT | CASSRLAGVGTDTQYF
TRBJ2-2 | NA | NA | 15 | TRBV6-1 | TGTGCCAGCACCAAGGGACGGGAGAGGACCGGGGAGCTGTTTTTT | CASTKGRERTGELFF
TRBJ1-1 | TRBD1 | NA | 13 | TRBV7-3 | TGTGCCAGCAGCTGGACAGGGGACACTGAAGCTTTCTTT | CASSWTGDTEAFF
TRBJ2-1 | TRBD2 | once | 18 | TRBV7-2 | TGTGCCAGCAGTCCCCAGTCGCGAGCGGGATGGGGCGTAGATGAGCAGTTCTTC | CASSPQSRAGWGVDEQFF
TRBJ2-1 | NA | NA | 15 | TRBV18 | TGTGCCAGCTCACCGCCAGGGGAGGAGTACAATGAGCAGTTCTTC | CASSPPGEEYNEQFF
TRBJ2-7 | NA | NA | 14 | TRBV28 | TGTGCCAGCAGTTTCGGCTGGAGGGCCTACGAGCAGTACTTC | CASSFGWRAYEQYF
TRBJ1-4 | NA | NA | 16 | TRBV18 | TGTGCCAGCTCACCTTTGACAGGCGGGTCGGGAGAAAAACTGTTTTTT | CASSPLTGGSGEKLFF
TRBJ1-2 | NA | NA | 13 | TRBV7-9 | TGTGCCAGCAGCCCTTCCCAGGGGTTTGGCTACACCTTC | CASSPSQGFGYTF
TRBJ2-3 | NA | NA | 14 | TRBV29-1 | TGCAGCGTTTTTCGGACCTTTAGCACAGATACGCAGTATTTT | CSVFRTFSTDTQYF
TRBJ2-1 | NA | NA | 11 | TRBV20-1 | TGCAGTGCTAGAGCCGGAGCCGAGCAGTTCTTC | CSARAGAEQFF
TRBJ2-6 | NA | once | 16 | TRBV21-1 | TGTGCCAGCAGCGGGCCGCAGGGTACAGGGGCCAACGTCCTGACTTTC | CASSGPQGTGANVLTF
TRBJ2-2 | TRBD2 | once | 16 | TRBV15 | TGTGCCACCAGCAGATCGCCGACTAGCGCAGGCGGGGAGCTGTTTTTT | CATSRSPTSAGGELFF
TRBJ2-1 | TRBD1 | NA | 17 | TRBV5-5 | TGTGCCAGCAGCTATAGGACAGGGGGAAGTTCCTACAATGAGCAGTTCTTC | CASSYRTGGSSYNEQFF
TRBJ2-1 | TRBD2 | once | 15 | TRBV9 | TGTGCCAGCAGCGAAGCGGGAGTTAAGTCCAATGAGCAGTTCTTC | CASSEAGVKSNEQFF
TRBJ1-1 | NA | few | 14 | TRBV6-1 | TGTGCCAGCAGTGAACTTTGGGGGAACACTGAAGCTTTCTTT | CASSELWGNTEAFF
TRBJ2-2 | TRBD1 | NA | 18 | TRBV5-7 | TGTGCCAGCAGCCCGGACAGGGGAGGGGGATCGGGGACCGGGGAGCTGTTTTTT | CASSPDRGGGSGTGELFF
TRBJ1-1 | TRBD1 | NA | 16 | TRBV10-3 | TGTGCCATCTCGGGGGGGACAGGGGCGGTGAACACTGAAGCTTTCTTT | CAISGGTGAVNTEAFF
TRBJ2-2 | NA | NA | 16 | TRBV7-2 | TGTGCCAGCAGCTTAGGGGCGGGAAGAGGAACCGGGGAGCTGTTTTTT | CASSLGAGRGTGELFF
TRBJ2-3 | NA | NA | 16 | TRBV10-3 | TGTGCCATCAGTGAGTCTCTGTCTAGGAGCACAGATACGCAGTATTTT | CAISESLSRSTDTQYF
TRBJ1-1 | TRBD1 | NA | 15 | TRBV5-1 | TGCGCCAGCAGCGACTGGCGGACAGGTAACACTGAAGCTTTCTTT | CASSDWRTGNTEAFF
TRBJ1-3 | NA | NA | 15 | TRBV7-2 | TGTGCCAGCAGGCCCACGGGGGCAGGGGGAAACACCATATATTTT | CASRPTGAGGNTIYF
TRBJ2-7 | NA | many | 14 | TRBV7-2 | TGTGCCAGCAGCGCCCAGCGGCAGATGGGCGAGCAGTACTTC | CASSAQRQMGEQYF
TRBJ1-2 | TRBD1 | NA | 15 | TRBV27 | TGTGCCAGCAGGCCAGGGGGCTTCGTTGAATATGGCTACACCTTC | CASRPGGFVEYGYTF
TRBJ2-7 | NA | NA | 12 | TRBV7-9 | TGTGCCAGCAGCTTACCCGGGTACGAGCAGTACTTC | CASSLPGYEQYF
TRBJ2-5 | NA | many | 13 | TRBV19 | TGTGCCAGTAGTTCCAGCGGCCAAGAGACCCAGTACTTC | CASSSSGQETQYF
TRBJ2-5 | NA | NA | 16 | TRBV28 | TGTGCCAGCAGTGAGGCGTTAGGGGGAGATCGAGAGACCCAGTACTTC | CASSEALGGDRETQYF
TRBJ2-7 | TRBD2 | NA | 16 | TRBV5-1 | TGCGCCAGCAGCTTGGATGGTAGCGGGCCCCCCTACGAGCAGTACTTC | CASSLDGSGPPYEQYF
TRBJ2-7 | TRBD1 | NA | 13 | TRBV28 | TGTGCCAGCAGAGTTGGGACAGACTACGAGCAGTACTTC | CASRVGTDYEQYF
TRBJ2-7 | NA | NA | 15 | TRBV6-6 | TGTGCCAGCGACCCCAAGACGGGACCATTCTACGAGCAGTACTTC | CASDPKTGPFYEQYF
TRBJ2-5 | NA | NA | 12 | TRBV25-1 | TGTGCCAGCACCTGGGGGGCAGAGACCCAGTACTTC | CASTWGAETQYF
TRBJ2-5 | NA | NA | 18 | TRBV19 | TGTGCCAGTAGTATTGGGGTGGAGGGCCGACAGGGACAAGAGACCCAGTACTTC | CASSIGVEGRQGQETQYF
TRBJ2-1 | NA | NA | 15 | TRBV11-3 | TGTGCCAGCAGCTTAGACGATGACCATTACAATGAGCAGTTCTTC | CASSLDDDHYNEQFF
TRBJ1-1 | NA | NA | 14 | TRBV6-6 | TGTGCCAGCAGTTACTCGCAGGGAGACACTGAAGCTTTCTTT | CASSYSQGDTEAFF
TRBJ2-5 | TRBD1 | NA | 14 | TRBV11-3 | TGTGCCAGCAGCTTTACAGGGGGCGGCGAGACCCAGTACTTC | CASSFTGGGETQYF
TRBJ1-4 | TRBD1 | NA | 15 | TRBV6-1 | TGTGCCAGCAGTGAAGGTGGGGACAGTTATGAAAAACTGTTTTTT | CASSEGGDSYEKLFF
TRBJ2-7 | NA | few | 13 | TRBV19 | TGTGCCAGTAGTCAGGGCCAGGAGGGCGAGCAGTACTTC | CASSQGQEGEQYF
TRBJ1-1 | NA | NA | 13 | TRBV28 | TGTGCCAGCAGTTTAAGGCGGAACACTGAAGCTTTCTTT | CASSLRRNTEAFF